The clone carrying this TCR beta chain is judged medium-sized. Its antigen is undetermined. The data were taken from a study of spatial heterogeneity in lung cancer. Study-level findings and limits: Mutation counts in tumors were tracked by counts of expanded intratumoral alpha and beta TCRs.

MiXCR was run by TCRdb on the 5' RACE reads, yielding one entry per CDR3 protein. The sample contains 3,500 to 4,500 distinct CDR3 sequences, roughly 6.2% of which appear only once. Stated time point: sample taken at primary tumor resection. The 72 donors had untreated early-stage non-small cell lung cancer. The sequenced material consisted of unsorted whole RNA from tumor, nontumor lung or frozen PBMC. The sample in question was lung tumor tissue, obtained at surgery. The receptor comes from a male donor with early-stage non-small cell lung cancer.

In DNA form, the CDR3 reads TGTGCCAGCATCTTGGACAGGGAATTTGGGGATGGCTACACCTTC. It translates to CASILDREFGDGYTF. The chain recombines TRBV7-2 with TRBJ1-2; 8 bases are a match to TRBD1. The CDR3 length is 15 residues. Trimming cost V 7 bases and J 6 bases; bases outside gene matches: 13. Germline V CDR1 and CDR2: SGHTA, FQGNSA. The full variable domain, in which reference TRBV7-2 and TRBJ1-2 provide the parts outside the CDR3, is GAGVSQSPSNKVTEKGKDVELRCDPISGHTALYWYRQSLGQGLEFLIYFQGNSAPDKSGLPSDRFSAERTGGSVSTLTIQRTQQEDSAVYLCASILDREFGDGYTFGSGTRLTVV.